The 19 T cell receptor beta chains below all came from one sample that was sequenced in a study of early T cells in non-severe SARS-CoV-2 infection. Using its own MiXCR run on the 5' RACE reads, TCRdb lists one record per CDR3 protein. The table includes approximately 75,000 distinct CDR3 sequences, approximately 4.5% detected once. This sample comprised whole blood, obtained at baseline. The source is an adult who was a healthcare worker with PCR-confirmed SARS-CoV-2 infection or an uninfected control (not recorded which). The donor label of this sample is uncertain.

This clonotype showed up many times. The J gene is TRBJ2-1, the V gene TRBV12-3 or TRBV12-4, with D unclear. V lost 6 bases and J lost 4, with 16 bases in between. The CDR3 is 15 residues long. Here the CDR3 reads CASSFGYSGYNEQFF. The CDR3 DNA reads as TGTGCCAGCAGCTTCGGGTATTCGGGTTACAATGAGCAGTTCTTC.

This clonotype was recorded many times. The rearrangement uses TRBV11-2 and TRBJ2-7; the match to TRBD1 covers 7 bases. CDR1 and CDR2 (germline): SGHAT, FQNNGV. This CDR3 has 15 amino acids. Germline trimming cut 5 bases from V and 4 bases from J; bases unmatched to any gene: 11. CDR3 protein: CASSMRQGLRYEQYF. In nucleotides, the CDR3 is TGTGCCAGCAGCATGAGACAGGGTTTGAGGTACGAGCAGTACTTC.

In this sample, this clonotype turned up a few times. The chain joins TRBV30 to TRBJ2-6; D unclear. Trimming took off 2 bases at V and 4 bases at J, with 9 bases between the two ends. This CDR3 region has 14 residues. Per the germline V gene, CDR1 is GTSNPN and CDR2 is SVGIG (reference sequence). The chain's CDR3 is CAWSLGSGANVLTF. In DNA, the CDR3 is TGTGCCTGGAGTCTGGGGTCCGGGGCCAACGTCCTGACTTTC.

The table lists this clonotype with many counts. This chain joins TRBV11-2 and TRBJ1-1, with D possibly being TRBD1 (5 bases). From germline, CDR1 is SGHAT and CDR2 FQNNGV. The CDR3 extends over 12 amino acids. V was shortened by 5 bases and J by 5 bases, with 9 bases between the two germline ends. In DNA, the CDR3 is TGTGCCAGCAGCCTAGGGACTACTGAAGCTTTCTTT. Encoded protein: CASSLGTTEAFF.

This clonotype showed up many times. The CDR3 loop is CSVEGRRGAYEQYF. The DNA of the CDR3 is TGCAGCGTTGAGGGCCGCAGGGGAGCCTACGAGCAGTACTTC. The rearrangement uses TRBV29-1 and TRBJ2-7, with a possible D match to TRBD1 (6 bases). Germline V lookup: CDR1 SQVTM, CDR2 ANQGSEA. V lost 3 bases and J lost 2, with 14 bases in between. The CDR3 is made up of 14 amino acids.

This clonotype was seen repeatedly, ten times or more. The chain uses TRBV7-9 and TRBJ2-3; D gene unclear. The germline V and J ends were trimmed by 3 bases and 1 base, with 2 bases remaining between them. CDR1 SEHNR and CDR2 FQNEAQ come from the germline V gene (reference sequence). The CDR3 loop spans 12 amino acids. This CDR3 is CASSFRTDTQYF. CDR3 nucleotide sequence: TGTGCCAGCAGCTTTCGCACAGATACGCAGTATTTT.

The chain joins TRBV7-9 to TRBJ1-2; D is unclear. The CDR3 consists of 13 residues. Germline lookup yields CDR1 SEHNR and CDR2 FQNEAQ (reference sequence). V lost 2 bases and J lost 6, with 10 bases in between. CDR3 sequence reads: CASSLSRWDGYTF. In nucleotides, the CDR3 is TGTGCCAGCAGCTTAAGTCGGTGGGATGGCTACACCTTC.

This clonotype was observed many times. V and J are TRBV4-2 and TRBJ2-3, with 8 bases fitting TRBD2. The germline V gene encodes CDR1 LGHNA and CDR2 YNFKEQ. V lost 0 bases, J lost 5 bases, and 16 bases stayed unmatched. This CDR3 contains 19 residues. As DNA, the CDR3 is TGTGCCAGCAGCCAAGATCTTATTGGCCGGGGGGGCACGGAAGATACGCAGTATTTT. Protein product: CASSQDLIGRGGTEDTQYF.

V is TRBV9 and J is TRBJ1-2; D is uncertain. Deletions cut 0 bases from V and 3 bases from J, with 9 bases between. CDR1 is SGDLS and CDR2 is YYNGEE in the germline V gene. The CDR3 is 14 residues long. The CDR3 is CASSVGRGDYGYTF. The CDR3 region has the DNA TGTGCCAGCAGCGTAGGGCGGGGTGACTATGGCTACACCTTC.

This clonotype was counted a few times. In nucleotides, the CDR3 is TGTGCCAGCAGCCAAGGGTCCGGGGGCCCCTACAATGAGCAGTTCTTC. Translation gives CASSQGSGGPYNEQFF. The gene calls are TRBV3-1 and TRBJ2-1; D may correspond to TRBD1 or TRBD2 (6 bases each). The CDR3 has 16 amino acids. CDR1 is LGHDT, CDR2 YNNKEL, per germline (reference sequence). Trimming took 1 base from V and 2 from J, leaving 12 bases between them.

This clonotype was detected ten times or more. The V gene is TRBV7-3, the J gene TRBJ2-2; D is uncertain. V was trimmed by 0 bases and J by 5 bases, leaving 4 bases between them. Germline lookup yields CDR1 SGHTA and CDR2 FQGTGA. The CDR3 runs 13 residues. The CDR3 nucleotides are TGTGCCAGCAGCTTAACGGGAACCGGGGAGCTGTTTTTT. Amino acids: CASSLTGTGELFF.

This chain joins TRBV12-3 or TRBV12-4 and TRBJ2-1; D remains unclear. Between the trimmed V and J ends, which lost 3 bases and 8 bases, there was a span of 8 bases. The CDR3 loop spans 12 amino acids. This chain's CDR3 is CASSLDEYEQFF. CDR3 coding DNA: TGTGCCAGCAGTTTGGATGAGTATGAGCAGTTCTTC.

This clonotype was observed at least ten times. The chain employs TRBV7-2 and TRBJ2-2; D is undetermined. Germline values: CDR1 SGHTA, CDR2 FQGNSA. This CDR3 region has 15 residues. The V end was cut by 3 bases, the J end by 2 bases, with 10 bases between. Written as DNA, the CDR3 is TGTGCCAGCAGCTTCGGTTCGACAAACACCGGGGAGCTGTTTTTT. Encoded protein: CASSFGSTNTGELFF. Using reference TRBV7-2 and TRBJ2-2 for the parts outside the CDR3, the full variable domain is GAGVSQSPSNKVTEKGKDVELRCDPISGHTALYWYRQSLGQGLEFLIYFQGNSAPDKSGLPSDRFSAERTGGSVSTLTIQRTQQEDSAVYLCASSFGSTNTGELFFGEGSRLTVL.

The J gene is TRBJ2-2, the V gene TRBV11-3, with D unresolved. The ends were cut back, 1 base at V and 2 bases at J, with 5 bases in the middle. Looked up from germline, CDR1 is SGHNT and CDR2 is YENEEA. The CDR3 contains 14 residues. The CDR3 DNA sequence: TGTGCCAGCAGCTTAGGGCTAAACACCGGGGAGCTGTTTTTT. Amino acid sequence: CASSLGLNTGELFF.

This clonotype has ten or more counts. J is TRBJ1-1 and V is TRBV7-2; unclear D gene. This CDR3 region has 15 residues. CDR1 and CDR2 from the germline V gene are SGHTA and FQGNSA. V lost 0 bases to trimming and J lost 1 base, with 9 bases between them. The chain's CDR3 is CASSLASGPNTEAFF. The CDR3 nucleotides are TGTGCCAGCAGCTTAGCTTCAGGACCGAACACTGAAGCTTTCTTT.

The J gene is TRBJ2-2, the V gene TRBV12-3 or TRBV12-4; D is tentatively TRBD1 or TRBD2 (6 bases each). This CDR3 has 15 residues. V was clipped by 2 bases and J by 4 bases, with 11 bases between them. The CDR3 nucleotides are TGTGCCAGCAGTTTACGGGGGCTAGGCACCGGGGAGCTGTTTTTT. Translated, it gives CASSLRGLGTGELFF.

This clonotype was detected many times. The chain combines TRBV12-3 or TRBV12-4 with TRBJ1-1, with D perhaps matching TRBD1 (5 bases). Trimming removed 3 bases from V and 0 bases from J, with 8 bases in between. This CDR3 has 14 residues. The CDR3 region is CASSLTDLNTEAFF. Written as DNA, the CDR3 is TGTGCCAGCAGTTTGACAGATCTGAACACTGAAGCTTTCTTT.

In this sample, this clonotype turned up many times. V is TRBV7-6 and J is TRBJ2-7; TRBD2 might be the D (5 bases). The CDR3 runs 13 residues. V gave up 5 bases and J gave up 7 bases, with 15 bases separating them. Germline CDR1 reads SGHVS; CDR2 reads FNYEAQ. CDR3 sequence: CASSLIGRDEQYF. In DNA form, the CDR3 reads TGTGCCAGCAGCCTAATAGGACGGGATGAGCAGTACTTC.

The V and J genes are TRBV6-6 and TRBJ1-2; weak D call: TRBD1 (6 bases). Germline V gives CDR1 MNHNY, CDR2 SVGAGI (reference sequence). Deletions cut 2 bases from V and 0 bases from J, with 13 bases between. The CDR3 runs 16 residues. The CDR3 region is CASSYGGLRANYGYTF. In DNA form, the CDR3 reads TGTGCCAGCAGTTACGGGGGGCTCAGAGCTAACTATGGCTACACCTTC.